A single sample gave rise to the 17 T cell receptor beta chains below, sequenced in a study of spatial heterogeneity in lung cancer (dated by TCRdb to between 2019 and 2020). The library relied on 5' RACE. The sequencer was a NextSeq 500. TCRdb trimmed the raw reads at Q25, called clones with MiXCR and kept productive beta chains. Each entry is one CDR3 protein sequence, shown with its most common DNA and genes. For this sample the table gives about 9,600 distinct CDR3 sequences, of which over 6% were detected only once. Clones ranked in the top ten supply roughly 6.9% of the sample. Results and caveats for the whole study, not just this receptor: A correlation was observed between the number of expanded intratumoral alpha and beta TCRs and the tumor nonsynonymous mutation count.

Their antigen targets remain unknown. Read against the paper, the sample's time point label means: sample taken at primary tumor resection. Sample: lung tumor tissue, taken at surgery. Source of these receptors: a female donor with early-stage non-small cell lung cancer.

This clonotype showed up just a few times. The chain has TRBV12-5 and TRBJ2-3; the D is unclear. The CDR3 has 14 residues. CDR1 and CDR2 (germline): LGHNT, FRNRAP. V was pared by 1 base and J by 6 bases, with 11 bases between. CDR3 nucleotides: TGTGCTAGTGGTTTGGAACGAACCGACGATACGCAGTATTTT. This codes for CASGLERTDDTQYF.

This clonotype was seen repeatedly, ten times or more. This chain uses TRBV20-1 with TRBJ2-5; no clear D. The CDR3 spans 10 residues. Germline V CDR1 and CDR2: DFQATT, SNEGSKA (reference sequence). The V gene lost 4 bases and the J gene lost 5 bases, with 5 bases spanning the gap. CDR3 sequence (DNA): TGCAGTGCTACCGGGGAGACCCAGTACTTC. Its protein is CSATGETQYF.

This clonotype was observed many times. The chain couples TRBV6-2 or TRBV6-3 to TRBJ1-1; the D gene is possibly TRBD1 (6 bases). CDR3 length: 14 residues. V dropped 3 bases and J dropped 4 bases, with 12 bases sitting between them. Germline loops: CDR1 MNHEY, CDR2 SVGEGT. DNA of the CDR3: TGTGCCAGCAGTTATCTGGTCAGGGGCACTGAAGCTTTCTTT. This gives the protein CASSYLVRGTEAFF.

This clonotype showed up many times. The rearrangement links TRBV16 to TRBJ1-5; weak D call: TRBD1 (6 bases). This CDR3 has 16 residues. Germline CDR1 KGHSY, CDR2 FQNENV. Trimming took 4 bases from V and 0 from J, leaving 13 bases between them. CDR3 loop: CASSPPTGFSNQPQHF. The CDR3 nucleotides read TGTGCCAGCAGCCCCCCGACAGGATTTAGCAATCAGCCCCAGCATTTT.

This clonotype came up many times. The chain couples TRBV5-1 to TRBJ1-1, with D uncertain. The CDR3 sequence is 14 residues long. The V gene lost 1 base and the J gene lost 3 bases, with 10 bases spanning the gap. The V gene's germline CDR1 is SGHRS and CDR2 YFSETQ. The CDR3 loop is CASSLPGHYTEAFF. The CDR3 region has the DNA TGCGCCAGCAGCTTGCCGGGTCACTACACTGAAGCTTTCTTT.

This clonotype occurred a few times. This chain uses TRBV27 with TRBJ1-1; TRBD1 is a possible D gene (6 bases). Trimming pared 2 bases from V and 4 bases from J, leaving 8 bases between. Germline loops: CDR1 MNHEY, CDR2 SMNVEV (reference sequence). The CDR3 extends over 13 amino acids. CDR3 protein: CASSLIGGTEAFF. Written as DNA, the CDR3 is TGTGCCAGCAGTTTAATAGGGGGCACTGAAGCTTTCTTT.

This clonotype was counted at least ten times. This CDR3 reads CASPPTRRYSNQPQHF. The CDR3 nucleotides read TGTGCCAGCCCCCCTACCCGCAGATATAGCAATCAGCCCCAGCATTTT. The chain recombines TRBV27 with TRBJ1-5, with D unclear. V shed 8 bases and J shed 0 bases, with 17 bases lying between them. The CDR3 covers 16 residues. The germline CDR1 and CDR2 sequences are MNHEY and SMNVEV (reference sequence).

This clonotype was seen repeatedly, ten times or more. The V gene is TRBV5-8, the J gene TRBJ1-1, with D uncertain. Germline CDR1 SGHTS, CDR2 YDEGEE. V was trimmed by 0 bases and J by 4 bases, leaving 4 bases between them. This CDR3 region has 12 residues. The CDR3 DNA follows: TGTGCCAGCAGCTTGGTGGCCACTGAAGCTTTCTTT. Amino acid sequence: CASSLVATEAFF.

This clonotype rates as medium-sized. The gene calls are TRBV13 and TRBJ2-7; D may be TRBD2 (6 bases). The CDR3 is 8 residues long. Deletions cut 11 bases from V and 11 bases from J, with 10 bases between. Germline CDR1 reads PRHDT; CDR2 reads FYEKMQ (reference sequence). CDR3 in amino acids: CAPRREYV. DNA for the CDR3: TGTGCCCCTCGGAGGGAGTACGTC.

This clonotype has at least ten counts. The chain has TRBV10-2 and TRBJ1-1; possible D gene TRBD1, 5 bases. V gave up 3 bases and J gave up 1 base, with 9 bases separating them. Germline V gene sequence: CDR1 WSHSY, CDR2 SAAADI. CDR3 length: 14 amino acids. Here the CDR3 DNA reads TGCGCCAGCAGTGAATTACAGGCGAACACTGAAGCTTTCTTT. Its protein is CASSELQANTEAFF.

This clonotype came up many times. This chain uses TRBV20-1 with TRBJ2-4; D ambiguous. The CDR3 is made up of 10 amino acids. CDR1 DFQATT and CDR2 SNEGSKA come from the germline V gene (reference sequence). V was pared by 5 bases and J by 8 bases, with 7 bases between. The CDR3 sequence is CSAYDDIQYF. The CDR3, as DNA: TGCAGTGCTTACGACGACATTCAGTACTTC.

By proportion, this clonotype is medium-sized. The J gene is TRBJ2-3, the V gene TRBV7-9; D might be TRBD1 (5 bases). V was trimmed by 9 bases and J by 1 base, leaving 11 bases between them. CDR3 length: 13 amino acids. Germline V gene lookup returns CDR1 SEHNR and CDR2 FQNEAQ (reference sequence). The CDR3 sequence is CASQGMGTDTQYF. The CDR3 region has the DNA TGTGCCAGTCAGGGAATGGGCACAGATACGCAGTATTTT.

This clonotype showed up many times. The chain recombines TRBV28 with TRBJ2-2; a possible D gene is TRBD1 (5 bases). The V gene lost 7 bases and the J gene lost 0 bases, with 12 bases spanning the gap. Germline loops: CDR1 MDHEN, CDR2 SYDVKM. CDR3 length: 15 amino acids. This CDR3 reads CASTKDRTNTGELFF. The CDR3 DNA is TGTGCCAGCACCAAAGACAGAACGAACACCGGGGAGCTGTTTTTT.

This clonotype showed up many times. The chain couples TRBV4-3 to TRBJ2-3; a weak D match, TRBD1 (6 bases). Germline V gene lookup returns CDR1 LGHNA and CDR2 YSLEER. The CDR3 is made up of 16 amino acids. Trimming took 0 bases from V and 4 from J, leaving 14 bases between them. CDR3 sequence (DNA): TGCGCCAGCAGCCAAGACCAGGGGAAGGTTGCAGATACGCAGTATTTT. This sequence encodes CASSQDQGKVADTQYF.

This clonotype was detected ten times or more. This chain joins TRBV4-3 and TRBJ2-1, with D possibly being TRBD1 (6 bases). Germline assignment: CDR1 LGHNA and CDR2 YSLEER. This CDR3 is 15 amino acids long. Trimming cost V 1 base and J 3 bases, with 10 bases left between them. CDR3 DNA sequence: TGCGCCAGCAGCCAAGTACAGGGAAGCTACAATGAGCAGTTCTTC. Protein: CASSQVQGSYNEQFF.

This clonotype qualifies as medium-sized (0.01 to 0.1%). The V call is TRBV28, the J call TRBJ2-6; D uncertain. Germline assignment: CDR1 MDHEN and CDR2 SYDVKM. Between the trimmed V and J ends, which lost 8 bases and 0 bases, there was a span of 14 bases. There are 16 residues in the CDR3. In nucleotides, the CDR3 is TGTGCCAGCTTTACGGCCGGAGCCTCTGGGGCCAACGTCCTGACTTTC. Protein: CASFTAGASGANVLTF. Supplemented by reference TRBV28 and TRBJ2-6, the full variable domain reads DVKVTQSSRYLVKRTGEKVFLECVQDMDHENMFWYRQDPGLGLRLIYFSYDVKMKEKGDIPEGYSVSREKKERFSLILESASTNQTSMYLCASFTAGASGANVLTFGAGSRLTVL.

The chain recombines TRBV29-1 with TRBJ1-4, with D unresolved. The V gene's germline CDR1 is SQVTM and CDR2 ANQGSEA. V lost 6 bases and J 6 bases, leaving 14 bases between the germline ends. There are 13 residues in the CDR3. The CDR3 DNA reads as TGCAGCGTCTCGACCAGAGGCGATGAAAAACTGTTTTTT. It encodes CSVSTRGDEKLFF.